This passage covers 9 T cell receptor beta chains from one sample sequenced in a study of blood T cell repertoires in COVID-19. Assay: immunoSEQ multiplex PCR; the TCRdb copy retains only in-frame clones and omits some. The sample lists 150,000 to 200,000 clones, less than 90% occurring once. Source material: peripheral blood. The receptors derive from a man aged 60 to 75 with acute or convalescent COVID-19.

This chain joins TRBV3-1 (or the pseudogene TRBV3-2) and TRBJ2-7, with TRBD2 matching over 10 bases. CDR1 LGHDT and CDR2 YNNKEL come from the germline V gene (reference sequence). This CDR3 is built from 13 residues. Trimming at V came to 5 bases and at J to 3 bases, leaving 1 base not matched to a gene. The CDR3 loop is CASSSSGGYEQYV. The CDR3 nucleotides read TGTGCCAGCAGCTCTAGCGGGGGCTACGAGCAGTACGTC.

CDR3 nucleotide sequence: TGTGCCAGCAGCAAGCGACCGGATTCTAACTATGGCTACACCTTC. Translation: CASSKRPDSNYGYTF. The rearrangement links TRBV7-8 to TRBJ1-2, with D uncertain. Germline CDR1 SGHVS, CDR2 FQNEAQ. There are 15 residues in the CDR3. Trimming shortened V by 5 bases and J by 0 bases, and 13 bases separated the two germline ends.

V is TRBV18 and J is TRBJ2-2; D is perhaps TRBD1 (6 bases). This CDR3 comprises 16 residues. Looked up from germline, CDR1 is KGHSH and CDR2 is LQKENI. Trimming left V 1 base short and J 0 bases short, with 9 bases between. This chain's CDR3 is CASSPRTGTNTGELFF. DNA for the CDR3: TGTGCCAGCTCACCACGAACAGGGACGAACACCGGGGAGCTGTTTTTT.

This clone was counted at least ten times. The V gene is TRBV7-9, the J gene TRBJ1-5; 8 bases line up with TRBD1. Germline CDR1 and CDR2: SEHNR and FQNEAQ (reference sequence). CDR3 length equals 15 residues. With V trimmed by 2 bases and J by 8 bases, 8 bases remained unmatched. CDR3 nucleotides: TGTGCCAGCAGCTTATACGGACAGGGCGGGGAGCCCCAGCATTTT. It specifies CASSLYGQGGEPQHF.

The rearrangement uses TRBV5-1 and TRBJ2-1; D is perhaps TRBD1 (6 bases). V was clipped by 4 bases and J by 2 bases, with 16 bases between them. There are 16 residues in the CDR3. The germline CDR1 and CDR2 sequences are SGHRS and YFSETQ. CDR3 loop: CASSLYRDLTYNEQFF. The CDR3, as DNA: TGCGCCAGCAGCCTATACAGGGATTTAACCTACAATGAGCAGTTCTTC.

This rearrangement joins TRBV6-2 or TRBV6-3 to TRBJ1-5; possibly TRBD1 for D (5 bases). Per germline, CDR1 MNHEY and CDR2 SVGEGT. Trimming cost V 6 bases and J 3 bases, with 9 bases left between them. The CDR3 runs to 13 residues. The CDR3 DNA reads TGTGCCAGCAGCACAGGATCCAATCAGCCCCAGCATTTT. Residues: CASSTGSNQPQHF.

This chain connects TRBV5-6 to TRBJ2-2, with D maybe TRBD1 (5 bases). Looked up from germline, CDR1 is SGHDT and CDR2 is YYEEEE. CDR3 size: 14 residues. Trimming cost V 2 bases and J 5 bases, with 10 bases left between them. This chain's CDR3 is CASSLPQGTGELFF. The CDR3 DNA follows: TGTGCCAGCAGCTTACCCCAGGGAACCGGGGAGCTGTTTTTT. The complete variable domain, with remaining parts taken from reference TRBV5-6 and TRBJ2-2, reads DAGVTQSPTHLIKTRGQQVTLRCSPKSGHDTVSWYQQALGQGPQFIFQYYEEEERQRGNFPDRFSGHQFPNYSSELNVNALLLGDSALYLCASSLPQGTGELFFGEGSRLTVL.

A few counts support this clone. This chain connects TRBV24-1 to TRBJ2-5; 7 positions match TRBD1. V shed 9 bases, J shed 6 bases, and the junction held 9 bases outside the gene matches. CDR3 length: 13 amino acids. The germline CDR1 and CDR2 sequences are KGHDR and SFDVKD. CDR3 region: CATRESTGQTQYF. The CDR3 nucleotides are TGTGCCACCCGCGAATCGACAGGGCAGACCCAGTACTTC.

The chain uses TRBV11-3 and TRBJ1-1; TRBD1 matches at 10 bases. Germline V gene lookup returns CDR1 SGHNT and CDR2 YENEEA. CDR3 length: 16 amino acids. With 8 bases clipped from V and 7 bases from J, the junction kept 16 bases outside the gene matches. The CDR3 DNA sequence: TGTGCCAGCCATACCGGGACAGGGGAATGGATGGTTGAAGCTTTCTTT. Protein product: CASHTGTGEWMVEAFF. The full variable domain, in which reference TRBV11-3 and TRBJ1-1 provide the parts outside the CDR3, is EAGVVQSPRYKIIEKKQPVAFWCNPISGHNTLYWYLQNLGQGPELLIRYENEEAVDDSQLPKDRFSAERLKGVDSTLKIQPAELGDSAVYLCASHTGTGEWMVEAFFGQGTRLTVV.